This T cell receptor beta chain was captured by sequencing in a study of blood T cell repertoires in COVID-19. The study counted Cohort 3 donors as recovered given two negative PCRs, clearance, or symptom resolution. Data came from immunoSEQ multiplex PCR; TCRdb stores just in-frame clones and leaves some out. The data contain about 480,000 clones, over 75% of them singletons. In germline, CDR1 is LGHNA, CDR2 YSLEER. Trimming took off 0 bases at V and 8 bases at J, with 11 bases between the two ends. This CDR3 has 14 residues. This receptor was obtained from a woman aged 35 to 49 who had recovered from COVID-19. Sequencing was performed on PBMCs or T cells enriched from blood (not recorded which). The chain has TRBV4-3 and TRBJ1-3; D uncertain. Written as DNA, the CDR3 is TGCGCCAGCAGCCAAGATCGGGAGCGGGACACCATATATTTT. The encoded protein is CASSQDRERDTIYF.